The 14 T cell receptor beta chains below were found in one sample sequenced in a study of blood T cell repertoires in COVID-19 (TCRdb year 2020). Library preparation was by the immunoSEQ multiplex PCR assay. TCRdb took over this immuneACCESS table, retaining in-frame rearrangements with V and J assigned. Such tables are incomplete; in checked studies, under half of the missing clones stem from an unresolved V gene, and the remainder is unexplained. The sample table records 200,000 to 300,000 clones; 75% to 85% of these occur just once. Approximately 5.7% of the sample rests with the top ten. Sequenced: peripheral blood. These receptors were obtained from a human donor in a cohort sampled during active COVID-19.

The rearrangement uses TRBV21-1 and TRBJ2-2; the DNA was not used to check the table's D call, TRBD1. TRBV21-1 is labeled a pseudogene. CDR3 size: 17 residues. The CDR3 DNA is TGTGCCAGCAGCAAAGTTCGTGGGACAGCGAACACCGGGGAGCTGTTTTTT. Its protein product is CASSKVRGTANTGELFF.

J is TRBJ1-2 and V is TRBV19; tentatively, D is TRBD1 (5 bases). This CDR3 is 12 amino acids long. V shed 7 bases and J shed 8 bases, with 14 bases lying between them. Per germline, CDR1 LNHDA and CDR2 SQIVND (reference sequence). CDR3 sequence: CASNEYRHGYTF. For the CDR3, the DNA is TGTGCCAGTAACGAGTACAGGCACGGCTACACCTTC.

The chain combines TRBV24-1 with TRBJ2-2; D perhaps matches TRBD1 (6 bases). V lost 2 bases and J 2 bases, leaving 17 bases between the germline ends. This CDR3 comprises 18 residues. CDR1 is KGHDR, CDR2 SFDVKD, per germline. CDR3 coding DNA: TGTGCCACCAGTGATTCCGGGACAAATCCTTCTAACACCGGGGAGCTGTTTTTT. This codes for CATSDSGTNPSNTGELFF.

This chain joins TRBV7-9 and TRBJ1-3, with TRBD1 matching 7 bases. V shed 8 bases and J 0 bases; nucleotides not matched to a gene: 10. This CDR3 is 16 amino acids long. Germline loops: CDR1 SEHNR, CDR2 FQNEAQ (reference sequence). Here the CDR3 DNA reads TGTGCCAGCGATCCCGGCAGGGGGTACTCTGGAAACACCATATATTTT. Protein sequence: CASDPGRGYSGNTIYF.

J is TRBJ2-1 and V is TRBV20-1; 8 nucleotides line up with TRBD1. The length of the CDR3 is 15 residues. Germline V gene lookup returns CDR1 DFQATT and CDR2 SNEGSKA (reference sequence). The V gene end was trimmed by 3 bases and the J gene end by 3 bases; junction bases not matched to a gene: 7. The CDR3 coding sequence is TGCAGTGCTAGTGAGACAGGGGTAGTCTACAATGAGCAGTTCTTC. It yields the protein CSASETGVVYNEQFF.

This rearrangement joins TRBV6-1 to TRBJ2-3, with a tentative D call TRBD1 (7 bases). Germline V gene lookup returns CDR1 MNHNS and CDR2 SASEGT. The CDR3 length is 17 residues. The V end lost 1 base, the J end lost 2 bases, and 16 bases lay between the germline ends. This chain's CDR3 is CASSEDGGGRVTDTQYF. CDR3 sequence (DNA): TGTGCCAGCAGTGAAGATGGAGGGGGCAGGGTCACAGATACGCAGTATTTT.

V usage is TRBV18 and J usage is TRBJ2-1; perhaps TRBD1 as D (5 bases). The ends were cut back, 3 bases at V and 2 bases at J, with 11 bases in the middle. In germline, CDR1 is KGHSH, CDR2 LQKENI. This CDR3 has 15 residues. In nucleotides, the CDR3 is TGTGCCAGCTCACCCAGGACACCCACCTACAATGAGCAGTTCTTC. Amino acids: CASSPRTPTYNEQFF. Full variable domain (outside the CDR3, taken from reference TRBV18 and TRBJ2-1): NAGVMQNPRHLVRRRGQEARLRCSPMKGHSHVYWYRQLPEEGLKFMVYLQKENIIDESGMPKERFSAEFPKEGPSILRIQQVVRGDSAAYFCASSPRTPTYNEQFFGPGTRLTVL.

This sequence joins TRBV4-1 and TRBJ2-7; the match to TRBD1 covers 10 bases. After removal of 0 bases from V and 2 bases from J, the junction contained 4 bases not matched to a gene. This CDR3 is built from 16 residues. Germline V gene data show CDR1 as MGHRA and CDR2 as YSYEKL. CDR3 coding DNA: TGCGCCAGCAGCCAAGATCGGACAGGGGGAACCTACGAGCAGTACTTC. This encodes CASSQDRTGGTYEQYF.

The J gene is TRBJ2-7, the V gene TRBV5-1, with D uncertain. V lost 1 base, J lost 0 bases, and 11 bases lay in between. The CDR3 runs 15 residues. Germline assignment: CDR1 SGHRS and CDR2 YFSETQ. DNA for the CDR3: TGCGCCAGCAGCTTGTCCATCTGGAGCTCCTACGAGCAGTACTTC. This translates into CASSLSIWSSYEQYF.

This chain connects TRBV15 to TRBJ2-1, with 16 bases that match TRBD2. Trimming removed 0 bases from V and 8 bases from J; junction bases left unmatched: 10. CDR1 and CDR2 from the germline V gene are LNHNV and YYDKDF (reference sequence). This CDR3 comprises 19 residues. The CDR3 spells CATSRDVGLAGGPRDEQFF. The DNA of the CDR3 is TGTGCCACCAGCAGAGATGTGGGACTAGCGGGAGGGCCCCGGGATGAGCAGTTCTTC.

This clone was found once. V is TRBV5-1 and J is TRBJ1-5, with TRBD1 matching 10 bases. The CDR3 extends over 15 amino acids. The V gene's germline CDR1 is SGHRS and CDR2 YFSETQ. V shed 4 bases and J 7 bases; nucleotides not matched to a gene: 8. CDR3 nucleotide sequence: TGCGCCAGCAGCCCCGGGACAGGGGTTGGGCAGCCCCAGCATTTT. Residues: CASSPGTGVGQPQHF.

V usage is TRBV3-1 (or the pseudogene TRBV3-2) and J usage is TRBJ2-7; 7 bases fit TRBD1. CDR3 length equals 14 residues. Germline trimming cut 5 bases from V and 2 bases from J; bases unmatched to any gene: 6. CDR1 LGHDT and CDR2 YNNKEL come from the germline V gene (reference sequence). The CDR3 loop is CASSVDRDTYEQYF. CDR3 in DNA: TGTGCCAGCAGCGTCGACAGGGATACCTACGAGCAGTACTTC.

V and J are TRBV6-2 or TRBV6-3 and TRBJ2-1; TRBD1 aligns across 9 bases. Per the germline V gene, CDR1 is MNHEY and CDR2 is SVGEGT. The CDR3 contains 15 residues. V lost 5 bases to trimming and J lost 5 bases; unmatched junction nucleotides: 7. In DNA, the CDR3 is TGTGCCAGCAGTGCCCCGGGACAGGGTGACAATGAGCAGTTCTTC. Its translation: CASSAPGQGDNEQFF.

The chain is built from TRBV19 and TRBJ2-1, with a possible D match to TRBD1 (6 bases). CDR1 and CDR2 from the germline V gene are LNHDA and SQIVND (reference sequence). CDR3 length equals 16 residues. Trimming pared 5 bases from V and 0 bases from J, leaving 14 bases between. CDR3 nucleotides: TGTGCCAGTAGTCCATGGACGGACAGCTCCTACAATGAGCAGTTCTTC. Encoded protein: CASSPWTDSSYNEQFF.